This entry concerns a single TCR beta chain. Its target is unknown. Method: immunoSEQ multiplex PCR; TCRdb's copy keeps in-frame clones and lacks some. The table includes roughly 180,000 clones, over 80% detected once. The sample comes from a study of T cell responses to AZD1222 COVID-19 vaccine. Findings of the study overall: Most donors were white British, females outnumbered males, and clonal diversity was possibly underestimated. Reportedly, close to half of spike-specific TCRs are directed against unmutated variant regions. Spike was spanned by vaccine-associated CD4 TCRs, which were dominant at 160-218 and 743-854.

Losses at the gene ends were 4 bases for V and 1 base for J; bases not matched to a gene: 3. The length of the CDR3 is 15 residues. Germline CDR1 LGHDT, CDR2 YNNKEL (reference sequence). The sample in question was peripheral blood, obtained on day 0 of AZD1222 vaccination. This sequence originates from an adult in good health. The chain combines TRBV3-1 (or the pseudogene TRBV3-2) with TRBJ1-1; 10 bases map to TRBD1. Here the CDR3 DNA reads TGTGCCAGCAGCCTCCGGGACAGGGGGAACACTGAAGCTTTCTTT. This codes for CASSLRDRGNTEAFF.